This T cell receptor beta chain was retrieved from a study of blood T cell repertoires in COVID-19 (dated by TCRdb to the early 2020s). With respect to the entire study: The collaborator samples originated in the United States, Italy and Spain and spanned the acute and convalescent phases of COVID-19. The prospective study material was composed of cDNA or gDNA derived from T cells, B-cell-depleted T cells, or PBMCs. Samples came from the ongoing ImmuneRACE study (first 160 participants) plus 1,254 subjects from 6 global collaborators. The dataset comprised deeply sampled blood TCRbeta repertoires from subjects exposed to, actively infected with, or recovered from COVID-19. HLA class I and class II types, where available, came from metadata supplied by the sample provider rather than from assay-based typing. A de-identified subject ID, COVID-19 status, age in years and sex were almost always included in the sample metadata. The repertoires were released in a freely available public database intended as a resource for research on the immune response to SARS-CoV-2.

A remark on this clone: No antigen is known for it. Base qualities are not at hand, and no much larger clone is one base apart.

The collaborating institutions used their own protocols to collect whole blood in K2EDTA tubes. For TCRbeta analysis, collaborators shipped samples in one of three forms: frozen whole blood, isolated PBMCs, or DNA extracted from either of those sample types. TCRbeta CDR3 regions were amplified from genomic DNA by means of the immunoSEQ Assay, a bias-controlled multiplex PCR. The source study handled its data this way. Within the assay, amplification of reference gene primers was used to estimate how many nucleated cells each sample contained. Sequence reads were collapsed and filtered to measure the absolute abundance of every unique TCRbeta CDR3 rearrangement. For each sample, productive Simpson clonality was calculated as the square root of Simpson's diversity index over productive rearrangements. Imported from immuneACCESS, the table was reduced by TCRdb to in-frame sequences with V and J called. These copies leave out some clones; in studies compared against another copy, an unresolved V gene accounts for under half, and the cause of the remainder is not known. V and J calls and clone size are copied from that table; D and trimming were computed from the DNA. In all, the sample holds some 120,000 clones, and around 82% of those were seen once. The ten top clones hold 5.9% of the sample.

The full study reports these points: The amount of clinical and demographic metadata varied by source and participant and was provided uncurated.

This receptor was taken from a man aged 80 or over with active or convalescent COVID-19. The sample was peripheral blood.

CDR3 loop: CASSIGGYTEAFF. Here is the DNA: TGTGCCAGCAGCATAGGGGGCTACACTGAAGCTTTCTTT. The chain employs TRBV28 and TRBJ1-1; TRBD1 fits 7 bases in the junction. V is trimmed back by 6 bases and J by 3 bases, and the junction contains 4 bases that no gene match accounts for. The germline V gene specifies MDHEN as CDR1 and SYDVKM as CDR2. The CDR3 measures 13 amino acids from cysteine to phenylalanine. Kept here is only the CDR3 DNA, which spans 39 bases and is read in frame from base 1.